The 5 T cell receptor beta chains reported below all come from one sample, sequenced in a study of T-cell reconstitution after alpha-beta-depleted transplantation in children. Preparation of the TCRbeta library involved a method that used unique molecular identifiers. Each CDR3 protein is one row after TCRdb ran MiXCR on the PCR reads. This sample carries about 1,000,000 distinct CDR3 sequences, around 30% of them seen once, and the ten largest clones take approximately 30%. This specimen consisted of PBMCs, mostly from graft donor cells, obtained 360 days after TCRalphabeta/CD19-depleted stem cell transplant. All receptors come from a boy under two years old who had a stem cell transplant for SCID, so the T cells may come from the graft donor.

The chain carries TRBV7-3 and TRBJ2-7; 10 nucleotides match TRBD1. V lost 4 bases to trimming and J lost 4 bases; unmatched junction nucleotides: 7. CDR1 SGHTA and CDR2 FQGTGA come from the germline V gene. The length of the CDR3 is 15 residues. CDR3 DNA: TGTGCCAGCAGCTCCCTCCCGGGACAGGGGTACGAGCAGTACTTC. Translated, it gives CASSSLPGQGYEQYF.

This clonotype has a handful of counts. The V and J genes are TRBV6-2 or TRBV6-3 and TRBJ1-1; tentative D call: TRBD1 (5 bases). Trimming left V 0 bases short and J 6 bases short, with 11 bases between. The CDR3 contains 14 residues. Germline V gives CDR1 MNHEY, CDR2 SVGEGT. The CDR3 protein is CASSYSWGSPEAFF. The CDR3, as DNA: TGTGCCAGCAGTTACTCGTGGGGGAGCCCTGAAGCTTTCTTT.

This CDR3 is CSVDSPGAGMGQFF. Here the CDR3 DNA reads TGCAGCGTTGATAGTCCAGGGGCAGGGATGGGGCAGTTCTTC. The rearrangement joins TRBV29-1 to TRBJ2-1, with D possibly matching TRBD1 (6 bases). The germline gives CDR1 SQVTM, CDR2 ANQGSEA. V shed 3 bases and J shed 12 bases, with 21 bases lying between them. The CDR3 runs 14 residues.

This clonotype turned up a few times. This sequence joins TRBV20-1 and TRBJ2-5, with 9 bases fitting TRBD1. This CDR3 has 16 amino acids. The trim removed 2 bases at V and 2 bases at J, leaving 9 bases unmatched. Germline V gene data show CDR1 as DFQATT and CDR2 as SNEGSKA (reference sequence). As DNA, the CDR3 is TGCAGTGCTAGAACGCCGAGGGACAGGGATCAAGAGACCCAGTACTTC. Translated, it gives CSARTPRDRDQETQYF.

The chain combines TRBV5-1 with TRBJ2-7, with 7 positions matching TRBD1. CDR3 length: 17 amino acids. V lost 3 bases and J lost 0; bases outside the gene matches: 12. The germline V gene has CDR1 SGHRS and CDR2 YFSETQ. The CDR3 DNA reads TGCGCCAGCAGCTCACTCCCAACAGGGGCTAGCTCCTACGAGCAGTACTTC. Translated: CASSSLPTGASSYEQYF.